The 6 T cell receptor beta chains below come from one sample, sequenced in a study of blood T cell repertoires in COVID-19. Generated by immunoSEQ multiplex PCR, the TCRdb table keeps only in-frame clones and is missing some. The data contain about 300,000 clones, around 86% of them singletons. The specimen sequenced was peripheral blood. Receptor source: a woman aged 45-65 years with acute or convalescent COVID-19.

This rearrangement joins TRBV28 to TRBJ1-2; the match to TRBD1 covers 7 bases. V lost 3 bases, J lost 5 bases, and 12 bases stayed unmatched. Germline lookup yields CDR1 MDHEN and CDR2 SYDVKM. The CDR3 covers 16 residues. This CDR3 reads CASSFVGAGGMYGYTF. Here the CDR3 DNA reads TGTGCCAGCAGTTTTGTTGGGGCAGGGGGTATGTATGGCTACACCTTC.

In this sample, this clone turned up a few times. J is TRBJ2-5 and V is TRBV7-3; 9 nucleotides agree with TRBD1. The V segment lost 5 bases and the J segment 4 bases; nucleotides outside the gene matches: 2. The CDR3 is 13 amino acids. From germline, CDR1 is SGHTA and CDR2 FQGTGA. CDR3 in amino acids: CASSGTGLETQYF. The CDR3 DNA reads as TGTGCCAGCAGCGGGACAGGGTTAGAGACCCAGTACTTC. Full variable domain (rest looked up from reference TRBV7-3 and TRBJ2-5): GAGVSQTPSNKVTEKGKYVELRCDPISGHTALYWYRQSLGQGPEFLIYFQGTGAADDSGLPNDRFFAVRPEGSVSTLKIQRTERGDSAVYLCASSGTGLETQYFGPGTRLLVL.

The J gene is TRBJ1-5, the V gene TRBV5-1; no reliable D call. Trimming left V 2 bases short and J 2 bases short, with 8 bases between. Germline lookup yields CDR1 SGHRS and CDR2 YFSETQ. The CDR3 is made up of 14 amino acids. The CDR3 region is CASSLSEGNQPQHF. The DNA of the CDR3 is TGCGCCAGCAGCTTATCGGAGGGCAATCAGCCCCAGCATTTT. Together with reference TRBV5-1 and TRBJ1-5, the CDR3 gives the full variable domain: KAGVTQTPRYLIKTRGQQVTLSCSPISGHRSVSWYQQTPGQGLQFLFEYFSETQRNKGNFPGRFSGRQFSNSRSEMNVSTLELGDSALYLCASSLSEGNQPQHFGDGTRLSIL.

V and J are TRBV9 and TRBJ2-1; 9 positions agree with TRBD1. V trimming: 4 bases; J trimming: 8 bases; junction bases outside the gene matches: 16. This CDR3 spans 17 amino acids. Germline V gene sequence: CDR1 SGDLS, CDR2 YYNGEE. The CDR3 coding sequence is TGTGCCAGCAGCCCTCGTACCGGGACAGGGATAGTCCATGAGCAGTTCTTC. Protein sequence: CASSPRTGTGIVHEQFF.

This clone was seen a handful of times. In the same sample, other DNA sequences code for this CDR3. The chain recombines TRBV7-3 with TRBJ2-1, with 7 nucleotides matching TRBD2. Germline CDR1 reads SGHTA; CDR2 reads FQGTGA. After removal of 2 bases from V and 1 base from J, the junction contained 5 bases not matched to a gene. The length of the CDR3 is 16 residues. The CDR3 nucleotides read TGTGCCAGCAGCTTATTAGCGGGCCCTTCCTACAATGAGCAGTTCTTC. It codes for CASSLLAGPSYNEQFF.

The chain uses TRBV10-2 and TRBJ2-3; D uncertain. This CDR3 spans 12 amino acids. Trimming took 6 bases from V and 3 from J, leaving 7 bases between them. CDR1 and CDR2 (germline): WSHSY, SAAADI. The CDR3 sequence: CASRLETDTQYF. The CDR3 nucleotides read TGCGCCAGCAGGCTAGAGACAGATACGCAGTATTTT.